Included here is one T cell receptor (beta chain) sequence, with context. Its target is unknown. These data originate in a study of a mutant IDH1 vaccine in newly diagnosed glioma. Study-wide context: Eight vaccine injections were given to patients in weeks 1, 3, 5, 7, 11, 15, 19 and 23. Commencement of vaccination occurred 4-6 weeks following radiotherapy alone, or concurrently with temozolomide cycles. A 62.5% male, around 38% female split and a mean age of 40.4 years characterized treated patients.

As to time point: week 11, during vaccination. Doses consisted of 300 ug of mutant IDH1 20-mer peptide each, paired with topical imiquimod. Clones were read by immunoSEQ multiplex PCR, and TCRdb kept only the in-frame ones, dropping some. The table has about 130,000 clones, around 77% seen once. The germline V and J ends were trimmed by 4 bases and 7 bases, with 17 bases remaining between them. The CDR3 loop spans 15 amino acids. In germline, CDR1 is SGHRS, CDR2 YFSETQ. This receptor was identified in a man aged 40-50 years with glioma. The rearrangement uses TRBV5-1 and TRBJ1-4; D is uncertain. This specimen consisted of PBMCs, obtained from a glioma patient whose treatment included an IDH1 peptide vaccine. This CDR3 is CASSAGQRESEKLFF. In DNA, the CDR3 is TGCGCCAGCAGCGCAGGCCAGAGGGAGAGTGAAAAACTGTTTTTT.